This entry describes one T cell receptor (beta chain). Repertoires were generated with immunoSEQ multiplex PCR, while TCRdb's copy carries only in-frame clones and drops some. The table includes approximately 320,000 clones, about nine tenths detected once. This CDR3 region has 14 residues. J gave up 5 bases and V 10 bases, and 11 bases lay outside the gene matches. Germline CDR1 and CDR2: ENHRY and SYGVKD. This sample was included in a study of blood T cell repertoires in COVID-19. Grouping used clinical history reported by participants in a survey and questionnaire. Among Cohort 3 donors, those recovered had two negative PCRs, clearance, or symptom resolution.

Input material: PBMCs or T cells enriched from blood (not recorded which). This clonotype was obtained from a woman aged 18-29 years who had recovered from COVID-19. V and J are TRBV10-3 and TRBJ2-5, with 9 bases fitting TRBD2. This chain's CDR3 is CATRGRGAGETQYF. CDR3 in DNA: TGTGCCACCCGCGGGAGGGGGGCAGGGGAGACCCAGTACTTC.